This entry describes one T cell receptor beta chain. The method was immunoSEQ multiplex PCR; TCRdb's version includes in-frame clones alone and lacks a portion of them. The sample includes 50,000 or so clones, around 95% of them seen just once. V gave up 5 bases and J gave up 7 bases, with 16 bases separating them. CDR3 length: 14 amino acids. Germline CDR1 is SGHDN and CDR2 is FVKESK. The sample is drawn from a study of T cell changes during pregnancy in multiple sclerosis. The specimen was CD8+ T cells from peripheral blood mononuclear cells, collected after pregnancy. This receptor was identified in a female donor with multiple sclerosis, enrolled in a pregnancy study. The rearrangement joins TRBV14 to TRBJ2-3; tentatively, D is TRBD2 (5 bases). The CDR3 sequence is CASSTGLAHYTQYF. DNA of the CDR3: TGTGCCAGCAGCACCGGACTGGCGCACTATACGCAGTATTTT.